This TCR beta chain was identified in a study of Graves' ophthalmopathy and Graves' hyperthyroidism. Study-level findings and limits: Blood was where most expanded thyroid clonotypes above 0.001 frequency also turned up.

The authors amplified TCR beta CDR3 regions from RNA transcripts. First-round RT-PCR with HTBI primers preceded a second-round multiplex PCR. One entry per CDR3 protein, called by TCRdb with MiXCR from the multiplex PCR reads. Of hundreds of thousands of distinct CDR3 sequences listed, about a fifth are singletons. Deletions cut 11 bases from V and 1 base from J, with 17 bases between. Germline loops: CDR1 MNHEY, CDR2 SVGEGT. The CDR3 covers 14 residues. This clonotype was counted at least ten times. What it binds is unknown. Sample: peripheral blood. The V call is TRBV6-2 or TRBV6-3, the J call TRBJ2-5; no firm D call. The sequence was collected from a woman aged 18 to 35 with stable Graves' hyperthyroidism. Some clones in this sample may be carry-over from other donors' samples. The CDR3, as DNA: TGTGCCCACGGGCATGGCAGGAGCCAAGAGACCCAGTACTTC. This sequence encodes CAHGHGRSQETQYF.